What follows describes a single TCR beta chain. What antigen it recognizes has not been identified. Base qualities are not provided; no much larger clone lies one nucleotide away. The data were taken from a study of T cells after somatic rescue of genetic block (dated by TCRdb to about 2020). Some background on the complete study: The study assessed how robust, over the long term, a T-cell system was when the system had developed through somatic rescue of a genetic block in T-cell development.

The CDR3 numbers 14 residues from cysteine through phenylalanine. Only the CDR3 DNA is retained, 42 bases long and in frame from the first base. At the junction V is shortened by 3 bases and J by 2 bases, with 12 bases in between. Library preparation used the immunoSEQ multiplex PCR assay. TCRdb mirrors the immuneACCESS table, restricted to in-frame sequences. Some clones are absent from its copies; in checked studies, under half trace to an unresolved V gene, and the reason for the others is unknown. The sample contains roughly 120,000 clones, over 80% of them found a single time. More than 1.4% of the sample lies in the top ten.

The chain couples TRBV5-3 to TRBJ2-7; matching of 6 bases hints at TRBD1 as the D gene. TRBV5-3 is known as an ORF, though its function is uncertain. The sequencing sample was made of peripheral blood mononuclear cells (PBMCs). The receptor's source is a woman aged 18-29 years. This receptor has the CDR3 CARSSYRDPYEQYF. The DNA sequence is given as TGTGCCAGAAGCTCCTACAGGGACCCCTACGAGCAGTACTTC.